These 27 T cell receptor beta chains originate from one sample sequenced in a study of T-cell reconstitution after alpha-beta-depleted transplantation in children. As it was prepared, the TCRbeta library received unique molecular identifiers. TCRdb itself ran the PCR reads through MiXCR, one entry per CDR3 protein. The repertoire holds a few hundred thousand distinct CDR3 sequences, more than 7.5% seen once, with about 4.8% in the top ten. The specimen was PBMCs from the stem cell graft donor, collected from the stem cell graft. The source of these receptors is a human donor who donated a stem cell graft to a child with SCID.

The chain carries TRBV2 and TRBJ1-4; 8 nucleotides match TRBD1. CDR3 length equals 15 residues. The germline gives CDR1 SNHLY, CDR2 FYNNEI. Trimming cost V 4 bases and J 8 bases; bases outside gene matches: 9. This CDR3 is CASSARQGRKEKLFF. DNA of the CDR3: TGTGCCAGCAGTGCCCGACAGGGGAGGAAGGAAAAACTGTTTTTT.

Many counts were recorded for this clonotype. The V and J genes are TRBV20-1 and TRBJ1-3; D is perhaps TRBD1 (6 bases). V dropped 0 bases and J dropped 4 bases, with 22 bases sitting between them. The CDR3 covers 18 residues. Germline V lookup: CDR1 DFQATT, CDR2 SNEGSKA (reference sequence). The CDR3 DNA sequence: TGCAGTGCTAGAGATGGGGGGGCTCAACGGCTGGGAGGAAACACCATATATTTT. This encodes CSARDGGAQRLGGNTIYF.

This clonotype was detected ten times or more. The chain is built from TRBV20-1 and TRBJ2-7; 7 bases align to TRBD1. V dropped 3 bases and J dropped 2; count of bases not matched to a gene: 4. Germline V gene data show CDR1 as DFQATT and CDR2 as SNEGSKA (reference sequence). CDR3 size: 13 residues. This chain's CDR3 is CSASRDRTYEQYF. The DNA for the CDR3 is TGCAGTGCTAGCAGGGACAGAACCTACGAGCAGTACTTC.

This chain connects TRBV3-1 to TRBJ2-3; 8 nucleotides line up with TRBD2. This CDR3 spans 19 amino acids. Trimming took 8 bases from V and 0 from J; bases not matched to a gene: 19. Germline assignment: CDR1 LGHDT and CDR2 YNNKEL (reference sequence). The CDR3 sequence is CASSLRRPIAGRSTDTQYF. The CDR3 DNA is TGTGCCAGCTCCCTTCGACGGCCAATAGCGGGGCGGAGCACAGATACGCAGTATTTT.

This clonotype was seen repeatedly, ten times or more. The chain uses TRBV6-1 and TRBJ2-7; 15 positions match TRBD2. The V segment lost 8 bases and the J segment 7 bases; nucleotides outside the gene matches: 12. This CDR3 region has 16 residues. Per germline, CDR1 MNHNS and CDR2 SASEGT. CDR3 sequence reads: CASSRTSGGALEEQYF. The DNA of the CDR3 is TGTGCCAGCTCCCGGACTAGCGGGGGGGCCCTGGAAGAGCAGTACTTC.

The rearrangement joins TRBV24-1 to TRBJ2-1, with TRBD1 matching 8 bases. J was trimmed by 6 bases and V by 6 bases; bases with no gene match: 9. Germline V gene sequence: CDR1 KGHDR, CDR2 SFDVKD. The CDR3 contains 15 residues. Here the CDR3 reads CATSKVDRDCNEQFF. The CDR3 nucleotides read TGTGCCACCAGTAAAGTGGACAGGGATTGCAATGAGCAGTTCTTC.

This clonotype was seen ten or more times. CDR3: CSATDGQAGTDTQYF. The CDR3 region has the DNA TGCAGTGCTACAGACGGACAGGCAGGCACAGATACGCAGTATTTT. V and J are TRBV20-1 and TRBJ2-3; 7 bases map to TRBD1. The junction had 8 bases not matched to a gene; V was cut back by 4 bases and J by 1 base. CDR3 length: 15 residues. Germline values: CDR1 DFQATT, CDR2 SNEGSKA (reference sequence).

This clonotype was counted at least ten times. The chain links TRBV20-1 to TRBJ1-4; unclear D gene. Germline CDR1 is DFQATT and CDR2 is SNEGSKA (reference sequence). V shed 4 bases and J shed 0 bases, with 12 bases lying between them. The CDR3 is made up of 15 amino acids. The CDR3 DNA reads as TGCAGTGCTAATGGCCATACTGCAACTAATGAAAAACTGTTTTTT. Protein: CSANGHTATNEKLFF.

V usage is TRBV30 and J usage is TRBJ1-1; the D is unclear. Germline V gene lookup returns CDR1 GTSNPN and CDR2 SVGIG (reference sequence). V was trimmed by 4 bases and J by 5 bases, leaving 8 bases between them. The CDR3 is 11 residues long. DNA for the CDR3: TGTGCCTGGACCCGGGCGACTGAAGCTTTCTTT. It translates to CAWTRATEAFF. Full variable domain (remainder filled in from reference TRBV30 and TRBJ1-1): SQTIHQWPATLVQPVGSPLSLECTVEGTSNPNLYWYRQAAGRGLQLLFYSVGIGQISSEVPQNLSASRPQDRQFILSSKKLLLSDSGFYLCAWTRATEAFFGQGTRLTVV.

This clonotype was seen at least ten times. As DNA, the CDR3 is TGTGCCATCAGTGACCGGGAGGACGGCACTGAAGCTTTCTTT. It yields the protein CAISDREDGTEAFF. The V gene is TRBV10-3, the J gene TRBJ1-1; the D is unclear. From germline, CDR1 is ENHRY and CDR2 SYGVKD. This CDR3 contains 14 residues. V dropped 3 bases and J dropped 4 bases, with 12 bases sitting between them.

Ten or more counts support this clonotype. As DNA, the CDR3 is TGCGCCAGCAGCGGAACAGGCGGTAGATCCTACGAGCAGTACTTC. Amino acids: CASSGTGGRSYEQYF. The chain uses TRBV5-1 and TRBJ2-7; a possible D gene is TRBD1 (5 bases). This CDR3 has 15 amino acids. CDR1 and CDR2 from the germline V gene are SGHRS and YFSETQ. Trimming removed 4 bases at V and 1 base at J, with 15 bases between.

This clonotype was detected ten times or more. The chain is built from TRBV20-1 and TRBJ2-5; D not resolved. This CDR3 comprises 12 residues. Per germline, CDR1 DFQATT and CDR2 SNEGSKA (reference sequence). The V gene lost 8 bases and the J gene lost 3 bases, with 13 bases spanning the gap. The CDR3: CSSHRGEETQYF. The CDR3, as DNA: TGCAGTTCCCACCGCGGAGAAGAGACCCAGTACTTC.

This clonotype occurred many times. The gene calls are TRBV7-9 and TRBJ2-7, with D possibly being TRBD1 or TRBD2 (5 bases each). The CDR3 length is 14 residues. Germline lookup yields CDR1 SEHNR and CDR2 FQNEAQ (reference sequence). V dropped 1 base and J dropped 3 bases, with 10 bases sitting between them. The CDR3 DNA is TGTGCCAGCAGCTTAGTCGGGGCGAACTACGAGCAGTACTTC. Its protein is CASSLVGANYEQYF.

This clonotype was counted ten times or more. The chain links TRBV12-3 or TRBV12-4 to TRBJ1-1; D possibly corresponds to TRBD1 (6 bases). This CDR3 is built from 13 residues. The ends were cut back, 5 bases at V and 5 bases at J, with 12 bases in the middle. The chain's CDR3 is CASSRGGSTEAFF. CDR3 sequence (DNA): TGTGCCAGCAGTCGAGGGGGAAGTACTGAAGCTTTCTTT.

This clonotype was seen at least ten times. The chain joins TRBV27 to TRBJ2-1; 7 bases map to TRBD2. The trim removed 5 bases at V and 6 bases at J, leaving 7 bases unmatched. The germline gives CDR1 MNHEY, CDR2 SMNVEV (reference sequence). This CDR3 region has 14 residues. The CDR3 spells CASSARGVTNEQFF. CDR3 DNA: TGTGCCAGCAGTGCACGGGGGGTCACCAATGAGCAGTTCTTC.

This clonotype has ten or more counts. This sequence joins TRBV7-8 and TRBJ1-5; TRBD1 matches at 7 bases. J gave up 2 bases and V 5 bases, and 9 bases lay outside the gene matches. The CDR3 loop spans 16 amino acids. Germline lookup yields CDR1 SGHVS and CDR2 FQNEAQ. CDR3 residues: CASSRQGLSGNQPQHF. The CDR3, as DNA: TGTGCCAGCAGCCGACAGGGACTAAGTGGCAATCAGCCCCAGCATTTT.

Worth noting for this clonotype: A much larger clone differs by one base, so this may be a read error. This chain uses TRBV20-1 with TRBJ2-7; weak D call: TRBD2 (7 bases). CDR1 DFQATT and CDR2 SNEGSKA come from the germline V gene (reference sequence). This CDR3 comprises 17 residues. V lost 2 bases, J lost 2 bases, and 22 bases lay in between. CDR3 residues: CSARPPPFRGAAYEQYF. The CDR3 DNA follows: TGCAGTGCTAGACCCCCCCCTTTCCGGGGGGCGGCCTACGAGCAGTACTTC.

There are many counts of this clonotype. The DNA for the CDR3 is TGCAGTGCTAGAGATTGGCAGGGGAGCGCAGATACGCAGTATTTT. This translates into CSARDWQGSADTQYF. The chain uses TRBV20-1 and TRBJ2-3, with D perhaps TRBD1 (6 bases). V lost 0 bases and J 4 bases, leaving 14 bases between the germline ends. The germline gives CDR1 DFQATT, CDR2 SNEGSKA (reference sequence). This CDR3 has 15 residues.

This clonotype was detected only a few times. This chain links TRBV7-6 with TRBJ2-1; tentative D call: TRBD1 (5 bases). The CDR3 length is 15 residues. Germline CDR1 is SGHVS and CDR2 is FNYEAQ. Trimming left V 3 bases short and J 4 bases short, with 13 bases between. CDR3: CASSLATGMYNEQFF. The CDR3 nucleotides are TGTGCCAGCAGCTTGGCAACAGGAATGTACAATGAGCAGTTCTTC.

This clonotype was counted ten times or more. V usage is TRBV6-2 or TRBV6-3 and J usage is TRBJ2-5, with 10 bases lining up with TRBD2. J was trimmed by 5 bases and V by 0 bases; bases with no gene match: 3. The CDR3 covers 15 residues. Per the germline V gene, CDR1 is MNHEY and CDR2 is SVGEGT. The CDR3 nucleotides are TGTGCCAGCAGTTACTCGGGACTAGCGACGGAGACCCAGTACTTC. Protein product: CASSYSGLATETQYF.

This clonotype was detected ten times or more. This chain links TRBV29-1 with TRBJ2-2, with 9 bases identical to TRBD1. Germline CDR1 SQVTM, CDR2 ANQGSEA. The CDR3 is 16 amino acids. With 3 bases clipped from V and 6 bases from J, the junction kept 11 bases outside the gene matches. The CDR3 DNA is TGCAGCGTTGAGTTCGTCGGGACAGGGTTTCCCGGGGAGCTGTTTTTT. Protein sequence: CSVEFVGTGFPGELFF.

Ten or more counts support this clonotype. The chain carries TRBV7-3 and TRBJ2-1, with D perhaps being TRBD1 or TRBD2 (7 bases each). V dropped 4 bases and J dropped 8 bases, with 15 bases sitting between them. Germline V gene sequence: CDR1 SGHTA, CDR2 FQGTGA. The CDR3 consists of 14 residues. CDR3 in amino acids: CASSSQGGYYEQFF. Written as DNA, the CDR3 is TGTGCCAGCAGCTCGCAGGGGGGGTACTATGAGCAGTTCTTC.

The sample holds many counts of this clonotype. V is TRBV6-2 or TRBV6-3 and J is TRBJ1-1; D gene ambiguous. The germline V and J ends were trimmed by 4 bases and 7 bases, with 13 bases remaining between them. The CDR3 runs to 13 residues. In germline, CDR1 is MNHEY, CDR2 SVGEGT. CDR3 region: CASSWPGGLEAFF. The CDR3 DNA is TGTGCCAGCAGTTGGCCCGGTGGCCTTGAAGCTTTCTTT.

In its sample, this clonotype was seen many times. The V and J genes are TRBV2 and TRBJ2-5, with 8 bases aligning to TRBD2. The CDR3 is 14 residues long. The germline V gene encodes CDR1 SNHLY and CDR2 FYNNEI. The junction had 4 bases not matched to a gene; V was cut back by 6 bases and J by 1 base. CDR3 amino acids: CASRVGTSQETQYF. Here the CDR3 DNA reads TGTGCCAGCAGAGTCGGGACTAGCCAAGAGACCCAGTACTTC.

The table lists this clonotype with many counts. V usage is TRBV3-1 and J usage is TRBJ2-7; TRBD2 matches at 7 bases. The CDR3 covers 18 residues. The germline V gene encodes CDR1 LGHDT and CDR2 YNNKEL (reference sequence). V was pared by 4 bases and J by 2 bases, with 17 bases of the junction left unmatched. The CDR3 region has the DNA TGTGCCAGCAGCCGGAAGTCCGGGACTAAGCTCGAGACCTACGAGCAGTACTTC. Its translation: CASSRKSGTKLETYEQYF.

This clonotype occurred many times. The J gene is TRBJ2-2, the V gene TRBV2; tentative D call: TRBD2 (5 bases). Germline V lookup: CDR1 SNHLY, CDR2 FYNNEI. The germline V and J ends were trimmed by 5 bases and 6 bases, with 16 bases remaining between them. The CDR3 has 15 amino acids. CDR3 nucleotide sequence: TGTGCCAGCAGTAAACAGTGGGGAGCGGCCGGGGAGCTGTTTTTT. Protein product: CASSKQWGAAGELFF. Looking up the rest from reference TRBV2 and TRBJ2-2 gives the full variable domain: EPEVTQTPSHQVTQMGQEVILRCVPISNHLYFYWYRQILGQKVEFLVSFYNNEISEKSEIFDDQFSVERPDGSNFTLKIRSTKLEDSAMYFCASSKQWGAAGELFFGEGSRLTVL.

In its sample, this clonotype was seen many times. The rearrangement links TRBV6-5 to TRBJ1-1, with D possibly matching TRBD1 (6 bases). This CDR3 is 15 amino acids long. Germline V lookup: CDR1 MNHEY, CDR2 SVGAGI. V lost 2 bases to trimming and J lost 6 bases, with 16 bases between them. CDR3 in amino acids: CASSYQHRAYAEAFF. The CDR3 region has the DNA TGTGCCAGCAGTTACCAACACAGGGCCTACGCTGAAGCTTTCTTT.